These 10 T cell receptor beta chains share one sample of origin, sequenced in a study of cytomegalovirus exposure and HLA in healthy donors. The PCR employed 60 Vbeta primers together with 13 Jbeta primers. The assay was immunoSEQ multiplex PCR, and TCRdb's table has in-frame clones only and misses some. The sample yields under 200,000 clones, 85% seen once. Sample: PBMCs. The source is a woman aged 45-65 years in good health and CMV-seronegative.

The rearrangement links TRBV27 to TRBJ1-4; no definite D call. In germline, CDR1 is MNHEY, CDR2 SMNVEV (reference sequence). V was clipped by 1 base and J by 8 bases, with 11 bases between them. This CDR3 is 14 amino acids long. The CDR3 DNA is TGTGCCAGCAGTTTATTCCGTACAAACGAAAAACTGTTTTTT. It is translated as CASSLFRTNEKLFF. Full variable domain (rest looked up from reference TRBV27 and TRBJ1-4): EAQVTQNPRYLITVTGKKLTVTCSQNMNHEYMSWYRQDPGLGLRQIYYSMNVEVTDKGDVPEGYKVSRKEKRNFPLILESPSPNQTSLYFCASSLFRTNEKLFFGSGTQLSVL.

The chain carries TRBV30 and TRBJ1-1; unclear D gene. CDR1 is GTSNPN, CDR2 SVGIG, per germline (reference sequence). The CDR3 runs to 13 residues. V dropped 7 bases and J dropped 2 bases, with 14 bases sitting between them. CDR3: CAFSTDYNTEAFF. The CDR3 DNA follows: TGTGCCTTCTCTACAGATTACAACACTGAAGCTTTCTTT.

The V call is TRBV11-1, the J call TRBJ2-7; TRBD1 might be the D (5 bases). CDR1 and CDR2 from the germline V gene are SGHAT and FQDESV (reference sequence). Trimming left V 3 bases short and J 3 bases short, with 15 bases between. The CDR3 spans 15 residues. CDR3: CASSFKPGLNYEQYF. Written as DNA, the CDR3 is TGTGCCAGCAGCTTTAAGCCAGGGCTTAACTACGAGCAGTACTTC. The full variable domain, rest sourced from reference TRBV11-1 and TRBJ2-7, is EAEVAQSPRYKITEKSQAVAFWCDPISGHATLYWYRQILGQGPELLVQFQDESVVDDSQLPKDRFSAERLKGVDSTLKIQPAELGDSAMYLCASSFKPGLNYEQYFGPGTRLTVT.

The chain recombines TRBV18 with TRBJ1-4, with unresolved D. The CDR3 length is 13 residues. The V end was cut by 3 bases, the J end by 8 bases, with 10 bases between. Per the germline V gene, CDR1 is KGHSH and CDR2 is LQKENI. As DNA, the CDR3 is TGTGCCAGCTCACCGACATTTGGGGAAAAACTGTTTTTT. This gives the protein CASSPTFGEKLFF.

The chain carries TRBV14 and TRBJ2-3, with TRBD2 matching 11 bases. Trimming at V came to 3 bases and at J to 0 bases, leaving 8 bases not matched to a gene. Germline CDR1 is SGHDN and CDR2 is FVKESK. The CDR3 is 18 amino acids. The CDR3 DNA is TGTGCCAGCAGCCACCCCCGACTAGCGGGAAAAAGCACAGATACGCAGTATTTT. Protein product: CASSHPRLAGKSTDTQYF.

The genes are TRBV19 and TRBJ2-1; TRBD1 matches 8 bases. Germline CDR1 is LNHDA and CDR2 is SQIVND (reference sequence). With V trimmed by 4 bases and J by 0 bases, 8 bases remained unmatched. This CDR3 has 17 residues. The DNA of the CDR3 is TGTGCCAGTAGTACAGCATCAACAGGGGGCTCCTACAATGAGCAGTTCTTC. Residues: CASSTASTGGSYNEQFF.

This chain connects TRBV9 to TRBJ2-1; the match to TRBD2 covers 9 bases. Unmatched junction bases numbered 1, after V lost 0 bases and J lost 6 bases. The CDR3 is 14 amino acids. Germline V gives CDR1 SGDLS, CDR2 YYNGEE. CDR3 residues: CASSVVGLANEQFF. The CDR3, as DNA: TGTGCCAGCAGCGTAGTGGGACTAGCCAATGAGCAGTTCTTC.

V and J are TRBV2 and TRBJ2-5; TRBD1 agrees at 10 bases. The CDR3 extends over 14 amino acids. V was pared by 5 bases and J by 4 bases, with 4 bases of the junction left unmatched. CDR1 and CDR2 (germline): SNHLY, FYNNEI. CDR3: CASSYDRGRETQYF. For the CDR3, the DNA is TGTGCCAGCAGTTATGACAGGGGGCGAGAGACCCAGTACTTC.

This chain links TRBV19 with TRBJ2-1; TRBD2 might be the D (6 bases). In germline, CDR1 is LNHDA, CDR2 SQIVND (reference sequence). This CDR3 region has 16 residues. V was cut by 5 bases and J by 2 bases, with 16 bases left in between. The CDR3 DNA is TGTGCCAGTAGTTCCCTTCAAAGCGGGCCCTACAATGAGCAGTTCTTC. Protein sequence: CASSSLQSGPYNEQFF.

J is TRBJ2-7 and V is TRBV28, with 9 nucleotides matching TRBD2. Per the germline V gene, CDR1 is MDHEN and CDR2 is SYDVKM. The CDR3 contains 14 residues. V lost 8 bases to trimming and J lost 3 bases; unmatched junction nucleotides: 8. The CDR3 sequence is CASGYSGRDYEQYF. CDR3 nucleotides: TGTGCCAGCGGCTATAGCGGGAGAGACTACGAGCAGTACTTC.